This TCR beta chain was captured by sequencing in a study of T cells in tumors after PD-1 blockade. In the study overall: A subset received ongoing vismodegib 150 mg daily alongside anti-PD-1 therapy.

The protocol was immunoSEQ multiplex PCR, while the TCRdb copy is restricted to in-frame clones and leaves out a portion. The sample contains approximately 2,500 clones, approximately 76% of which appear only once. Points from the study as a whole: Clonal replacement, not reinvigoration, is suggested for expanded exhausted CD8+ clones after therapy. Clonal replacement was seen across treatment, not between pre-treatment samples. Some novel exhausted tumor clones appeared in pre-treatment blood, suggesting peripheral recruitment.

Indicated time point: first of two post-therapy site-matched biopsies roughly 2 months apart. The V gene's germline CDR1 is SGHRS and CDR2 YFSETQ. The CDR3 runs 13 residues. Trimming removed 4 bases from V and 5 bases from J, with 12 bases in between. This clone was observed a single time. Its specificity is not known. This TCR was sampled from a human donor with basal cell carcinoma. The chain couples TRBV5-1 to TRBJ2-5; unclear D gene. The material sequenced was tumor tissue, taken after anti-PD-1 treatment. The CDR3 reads CASSLGPDETQYF. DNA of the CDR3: TGCGCCAGCAGCCTCGGACCGGATGAGACCCAGTACTTC.